Following are 4 T cell receptor beta chains from one sample sequenced in a study of blood T cell repertoires in COVID-19. The assay was immunoSEQ multiplex PCR, and TCRdb's table has in-frame clones only and misses some. Altogether tens of thousands of clones are present, 74% being singletons, with the ten largest covering 2.6%. The sequenced sample was peripheral blood. These receptor sequences come from a human donor with acute or convalescent COVID-19. The donor label of this sample is uncertain.

The V and J genes are TRBV7-8 and TRBJ2-1; 10 nucleotides agree with TRBD2. Germline V gene lookup returns CDR1 SGHVS and CDR2 FQNEAQ. The J segment lost 3 bases and the V segment lost 5 bases, leaving 10 bases of the junction unmatched. The CDR3 is 17 residues long. As DNA, the CDR3 is TGTGCCAGCAGCCGGGAAGCTAGCGGGAGAATCTACAATGAGCAGTTCTTC. Amino acid sequence: CASSREASGRIYNEQFF.

On this clone itself: Different DNA sequences within this sample yield the same CDR3. This chain uses TRBV18 with TRBJ2-7, with a possible D match to TRBD1 (5 bases). The CDR3 is 14 amino acids. Germline V CDR1 and CDR2: KGHSH, LQKENI. V lost 3 bases, J lost 1 base, and 10 bases lay in between. CDR3 DNA: TGTGCCAGCTCACCGGGGCAGGGATCCTACGAGCAGTACTTC. Translated: CASSPGQGSYEQYF. Based on the CDR3 plus reference TRBV18 and TRBJ2-7, the full variable domain is NAGVMQNPRHLVRRRGQEARLRCSPMKGHSHVYWYRQLPEEGLKFMVYLQKENIIDESGMPKERFSAEFPKEGPSILRIQQVVRGDSAAYFCASSPGQGSYEQYFGPGTRLTVT.

This clone appeared a few times. V gene TRBV7-9 combines with J gene TRBJ2-7; no reliable D call. The germline CDR1 and CDR2 sequences are SEHNR and FQNEAQ (reference sequence). The CDR3 is made up of 12 amino acids. V dropped 3 bases and J dropped 6 bases, with 9 bases sitting between them. CDR3 residues: CASSFNSVEQYF. The DNA of the CDR3 is TGTGCCAGCAGCTTTAATTCCGTCGAGCAGTACTTC.

V usage is TRBV18 and J usage is TRBJ2-1; 13 bases fit TRBD2. Unmatched junction bases numbered 9, after V lost 3 bases and J lost 10 bases. CDR3 length: 16 amino acids. CDR1 is KGHSH and CDR2 is LQKENI in the germline V gene. CDR3 protein: CASSPAPGLAGREQFF. For the CDR3, the DNA is TGTGCCAGCTCACCCGCCCCGGGACTAGCGGGACGGGAGCAGTTCTTC.